Below, 32 T cell receptor beta chains from the same sample are listed, as sequenced in a study of blood T cell repertoires in COVID-19. The method was immunoSEQ multiplex PCR; TCRdb's version includes in-frame clones alone and lacks a portion of them. The data show about 60,000 clones, 88% seen once. The source material was peripheral blood. The receptors were gathered from a man aged 55-75 years with acute or convalescent COVID-19.

V usage is TRBV20-1 and J usage is TRBJ2-7, with D hard to call. This CDR3 contains 11 residues. V was pared by 7 bases and J by 3 bases, with 10 bases between. Germline lookup yields CDR1 DFQATT and CDR2 SNEGSKA (reference sequence). The chain's CDR3 is CSGSPSYEQYF. Written as DNA, the CDR3 is TGCAGTGGGAGCCCAAGCTACGAGCAGTACTTC.

This chain uses TRBV7-2 with TRBJ2-7, with 10 bases matching TRBD2. The germline V gene has CDR1 SGHTA and CDR2 FQGNSA. CDR3 length: 16 amino acids. The V and J ends lost 4 bases and 4 bases, in that order; junction bases with no gene match: 10. This CDR3 reads CASSSRKAGGVYEQYF. In DNA form, the CDR3 reads TGTGCCAGCAGCTCGCGGAAAGCGGGAGGGGTGTACGAGCAGTACTTC.

V gene TRBV9 combines with J gene TRBJ2-1; 12 bases are a match to TRBD2. Unmatched junction bases numbered 5, after V lost 3 bases and J lost 7 bases. The CDR3 runs to 15 residues. Germline assignment: CDR1 SGDLS and CDR2 YYNGEE. CDR3: CASSASGRAGNEQFF. In DNA, the CDR3 is TGTGCCAGCAGCGCTAGCGGGAGGGCAGGGAATGAGCAGTTCTTC.

This clone has only a few counts. This chain connects TRBV18 to TRBJ1-1; TRBD1 matches at 8 bases. This CDR3 comprises 15 residues. J was trimmed by 0 bases and V by 6 bases; bases with no gene match: 6. The germline V gene has CDR1 KGHSH and CDR2 LQKENI. CDR3 region: CASSPGTGLNTEAFF. The CDR3 region has the DNA TGTGCCAGCTCCCCTGGGACAGGTTTGAACACTGAAGCTTTCTTT.

V is TRBV18 and J is TRBJ1-1, with TRBD1 matching 9 bases. In germline, CDR1 is KGHSH, CDR2 LQKENI. J was trimmed by 5 bases and V by 3 bases; bases with no gene match: 10. This CDR3 is built from 16 residues. CDR3 bases: TGTGCCAGCTCACCTAACATACAGGGGGCCGGGACTGAAGCTTTCTTT. Its translation is CASSPNIQGAGTEAFF.

V usage is TRBV10-3 and J usage is TRBJ1-5, with D perhaps matching TRBD1 (6 bases). Germline V CDR1 and CDR2: ENHRY, SYGVKD. The V gene lost 4 bases and the J gene lost 10 bases, with 11 bases spanning the gap. The CDR3 is 12 residues long. This CDR3 is CAISAHRVPQHF. CDR3 coding DNA: TGTGCCATCAGTGCCCACAGGGTTCCCCAGCATTTT.

The chain recombines TRBV19 with TRBJ1-2; tentatively, D is TRBD1 (6 bases). Trimming stripped 4 bases from V and 2 bases from J, with 11 bases between. The CDR3 runs 14 residues. Germline V gene data show CDR1 as LNHDA and CDR2 as SQIVND (reference sequence). This CDR3 is CASSSLGTNYGYTF. The CDR3 DNA sequence: TGTGCCAGTAGTAGTTTGGGGACAAACTATGGCTACACCTTC.

The rearrangement joins TRBV13 to TRBJ2-7; D may be TRBD1 (7 bases). V was trimmed by 2 bases and J by 2 bases, leaving 13 bases between them. This CDR3 spans 15 amino acids. From germline, CDR1 is PRHDT and CDR2 FYEKMQ (reference sequence). This CDR3 reads CASSLNGGGAYEQYF. The CDR3, as DNA: TGTGCCAGCAGCTTAAATGGAGGGGGCGCCTACGAGCAGTACTTC.

The chain links TRBV6-5 to TRBJ1-5; a possible D gene is TRBD1 (5 bases). CDR3 length equals 14 residues. In germline, CDR1 is MNHEY, CDR2 SVGAGI. V lost 6 bases and J 2 bases, leaving 11 bases between the germline ends. Here the CDR3 reads CASSAQGGNQPQHF. In nucleotides, the CDR3 is TGTGCCAGCAGCGCGCAAGGGGGCAATCAGCCCCAGCATTTT.

This chain joins TRBV11-2 and TRBJ2-5, with TRBD2 as a possible D gene (6 bases). CDR1 and CDR2 (germline): SGHAT, FQNNGV. The CDR3 loop spans 13 amino acids. V lost 1 base and J 5 bases, leaving 8 bases between the germline ends. Here the CDR3 reads CASSLVRGETQYF. CDR3 bases: TGTGCCAGCAGCTTAGTCCGGGGGGAGACCCAGTACTTC.

V gene TRBV2 combines with J gene TRBJ2-5; tentatively, D is TRBD2 (5 bases). Between the trimmed V and J ends, which lost 8 bases and 7 bases, there was a span of 20 bases. Germline CDR1 SNHLY, CDR2 FYNNEI. The length of the CDR3 is 14 residues. CDR3 protein: CASGVEWLEGTQYF. The CDR3 DNA sequence: TGTGCCAGCGGCGTTGAGTGGCTCGAGGGGACCCAGTACTTC.

The CDR3 DNA reads as TGTGCCAGCAGCAAAGTAGGACAGGGTGATGAAGCTTTCTTT. This sequence encodes CASSKVGQGDEAFF. V is TRBV21-1 and J is TRBJ1-1; the table's D call of TRBD1 was not tested on the DNA. TRBV21-1 corresponds to a pseudogene. CDR3 size: 14 residues.

This clone was recorded only once. This CDR3 is CSVDERPGAQYF. The CDR3 bases are TGCAGCGTTGACGAGCGGCCCGGGGCCCAGTACTTC. The chain has TRBV29-1 and TRBJ2-5, with a weak D call TRBD2 (5 bases). The V end lost 3 bases, the J end lost 9 bases, and 14 bases lay between the germline ends. CDR1 SQVTM and CDR2 ANQGSEA come from the germline V gene. The CDR3 has 12 amino acids.

J is TRBJ1-2 and V is TRBV5-5; the match to TRBD1 covers 11 bases. Germline loops: CDR1 SGHKS, CDR2 YYEKEE (reference sequence). The CDR3 has 15 residues. V gave up 3 bases and J gave up 4 bases; unmatched junction bases: 5. In nucleotides, the CDR3 is TGTGCCAGCAGCTCCGGGACAGGGGGTTTCTATGGCTACACCTTC. Translated, it gives CASSSGTGGFYGYTF.

The gene calls are TRBV5-1 and TRBJ1-1, with TRBD1 identical over 10 bases. The ends lost 2 bases at V and 4 bases at J; junction bases unmatched: 2. This CDR3 spans 14 amino acids. Germline V gives CDR1 SGHRS, CDR2 YFSETQ. Here the CDR3 DNA reads TGCGCCAGCAGCTTTAGGACAGGGGGCACTGAAGCTTTCTTT. As protein: CASSFRTGGTEAFF.

The chain couples TRBV19 to TRBJ2-1; 13 nucleotides match TRBD2. The CDR3 is 18 amino acids. Germline V gene data show CDR1 as LNHDA and CDR2 as SQIVND (reference sequence). V trimming: 0 bases; J trimming: 3 bases; junction bases outside the gene matches: 5. CDR3 amino acids: CASSIELAGGLVYNEQFF. In DNA form, the CDR3 reads TGTGCCAGTAGTATAGAACTAGCGGGAGGGCTTGTCTACAATGAGCAGTTCTTC.

The chain recombines TRBV9 with TRBJ2-1, with a possible D match to TRBD2 (5 bases). The germline V gene encodes CDR1 SGDLS and CDR2 YYNGEE. V was pared by 2 bases and J by 2 bases, with 14 bases between. This CDR3 comprises 16 residues. In DNA, the CDR3 is TGTGCCAGCAGCGTTGCTAGCCCCCAGACCTACAATGAGCAGTTCTTC. Its protein is CASSVASPQTYNEQFF.

The rearrangement uses TRBV7-2 and TRBJ1-6; tentatively, D is TRBD1 (5 bases). In germline, CDR1 is SGHTA, CDR2 FQGNSA. This CDR3 is built from 13 residues. V was shortened by 4 bases and J by 10 bases, with 11 bases between the two germline ends. CDR3 protein: CASSSEEGSPLHF. The CDR3 DNA follows: TGTGCCAGCAGCTCAGAGGAGGGGTCACCCCTCCACTTT.

CDR3 protein: CASSLEFGGGSGTEAFF. CDR3 DNA sequence: TGTGCCAGCAGTTTAGAGTTTGGGGGGGGCTCGGGCACTGAAGCTTTCTTT. J is TRBJ1-1 and V is TRBV28; D is perhaps TRBD1 (6 bases). Trimming took off 2 bases at V and 4 bases at J, with 20 bases between the two ends. CDR1 is MDHEN and CDR2 is SYDVKM in the germline V gene. The CDR3 loop spans 17 amino acids.

The sample holds one count of this clone. This chain connects TRBV19 to TRBJ1-1, with a weak D call TRBD1 (5 bases). The germline gives CDR1 LNHDA, CDR2 SQIVND (reference sequence). Trimming pared 4 bases from V and 2 bases from J, leaving 8 bases between. The CDR3 sequence is 13 residues long. This chain's CDR3 is CASSNRGNTEAFF. The CDR3 DNA follows: TGTGCCAGTAGTAATAGGGGAAACACTGAAGCTTTCTTT. The full variable domain, with the rest looked up from reference TRBV19 and TRBJ1-1, is DGGITQSPKYLFRKEGQNVTLSCEQNLNHDAMYWYRQDPGQGLRLIYYSQIVNDFQKGDIAEGYSVSREKKESFPLTVTSAQKNPTAFYLCASSNRGNTEAFFGQGTRLTVV.

The chain has TRBV6-6 and TRBJ1-1; the D is unclear. V dropped 2 bases and J dropped 3 bases, with 10 bases sitting between them. Per germline, CDR1 MNHNY and CDR2 SVGAGI (reference sequence). The CDR3 length is 14 residues. Here the CDR3 reads CASSYTTEDTEAFF. DNA for the CDR3: TGTGCCAGCAGTTACACCACAGAAGACACTGAAGCTTTCTTT.

This chain links TRBV12-3 or TRBV12-4 with TRBJ1-4; D remains ambiguous. Trimming stripped 3 bases from V and 8 bases from J, with 7 bases between. CDR3 size: 12 residues. CDR3 sequence reads: CASSLEGEKLFF. The CDR3 DNA sequence: TGTGCCAGCAGTTTGGAGGGAGAAAAACTGTTTTTT.

The CDR3 reads CASSLLGGSVSGANVLTF. The DNA of the CDR3 is TGTGCCAGTAGCCTCCTGGGGGGGTCCGTCTCTGGGGCCAACGTCCTGACTTTC. The chain has TRBV19 and TRBJ2-6, with 7 bases aligning to TRBD2. Trimming at V came to 6 bases and at J to 0 bases, leaving 11 bases not matched to a gene. In germline, CDR1 is LNHDA, CDR2 SQIVND (reference sequence). The CDR3 sequence is 18 residues long.

The chain's CDR3 is CASSSTGVRNEQFF. The CDR3 DNA reads TGTGCCAGCAGTTCGACAGGGGTGCGGAATGAGCAGTTCTTC. The J gene is TRBJ2-1, the V gene TRBV6-5; 8 bases match TRBD1. CDR3 length equals 14 residues. Unmatched junction bases numbered 6, after V lost 4 bases and J lost 7 bases. Germline CDR1 MNHEY, CDR2 SVGAGI.

The chain couples TRBV18 to TRBJ2-1; 12 bases match TRBD2. The CDR3 has 16 amino acids. The germline V gene has CDR1 KGHSH and CDR2 LQKENI. V shed 5 bases and J 1 base; nucleotides not matched to a gene: 3. The CDR3 loop reads CASSSGLAGSYNEQFF. CDR3 nucleotides: TGTGCCAGCTCATCTGGACTAGCGGGATCCTACAATGAGCAGTTCTTC.

The V call is TRBV5-1, the J call TRBJ2-7; 9 bases match TRBD1. The length of the CDR3 is 14 residues. V lost 4 bases, J lost 9 bases, and 11 bases stayed unmatched. Germline CDR1 reads SGHRS; CDR2 reads YFSETQ. The CDR3 DNA is TGCGCCAGCAGCCTGGGACAGGGTCTCGTCGGGCAGTACTTC. It specifies CASSLGQGLVGQYF.

The chain uses TRBV3-1 (or the pseudogene TRBV3-2) and TRBJ1-6, with a possible D match to TRBD1 (6 bases). The CDR3 totals 12 residues. CDR1 and CDR2 (germline): LGHDT, YNNKEL (reference sequence). The CDR3 here is CAAQGSNSPLHF. CDR3 DNA sequence: TGTGCTGCGCAGGGGAGTAATTCACCCCTCCACTTT.

This sequence joins TRBV7-8 and TRBJ2-7; possible D gene TRBD2, 5 bases. V lost 5 bases to trimming and J lost 2 bases, with 16 bases between them. Germline CDR1 is SGHVS and CDR2 is FQNEAQ. The CDR3 extends over 15 amino acids. Written as DNA, the CDR3 is TGTGCCAGCAGCCCTACTAGACTCCTAGCCTACGAGCAGTACTTC. Encoded protein: CASSPTRLLAYEQYF.

The chain has TRBV9 and TRBJ2-1, with TRBD2 matching 15 bases. The ends lost 4 bases at V and 0 bases at J; junction bases unmatched: 8. The CDR3 consists of 19 residues. CDR1 SGDLS and CDR2 YYNGEE come from the germline V gene. The CDR3 loop is CASSLGTSGRRVSYNEQFF. The CDR3 coding sequence is TGTGCCAGCAGCCTTGGGACTAGCGGGAGGAGGGTCTCCTACAATGAGCAGTTCTTC.

A single count supports this clone. The chain uses TRBV27 and TRBJ2-3; no reliable D call. The germline V and J ends were trimmed by 7 bases and 3 bases, with 11 bases remaining between them. Looked up from germline, CDR1 is MNHEY and CDR2 is SMNVEV (reference sequence). The CDR3 consists of 13 residues. CDR3 in amino acids: CASKWATTDTQYF. The CDR3, as DNA: TGTGCCAGCAAGTGGGCGACGACAGATACGCAGTATTTT.

The genes are TRBV6-8 and TRBJ2-7, with D possibly TRBD2 on 7 matching bases. The CDR3 spans 18 residues. Germline values: CDR1 MNHGY, CDR2 SAAAGT. V lost 6 bases to trimming and J lost 0 bases, with 24 bases between them. CDR3 protein: CASRIRGEGAGRSYEQYF. For the CDR3, the DNA is TGTGCCAGCAGAATAAGGGGGGAAGGAGCGGGACGCTCCTACGAGCAGTACTTC.

The chain is built from TRBV7-3 and TRBJ1-1; possible D gene TRBD1, 5 bases. Germline V gene lookup returns CDR1 SGHTA and CDR2 FQGTGA. This CDR3 has 14 amino acids. The germline V and J ends were trimmed by 4 bases and 4 bases, with 13 bases remaining between them. Written as DNA, the CDR3 is TGTGCCAGCAGCTCTACGCCGGGGGTCACTGAAGCTTTCTTT. It specifies CASSSTPGVTEAFF.